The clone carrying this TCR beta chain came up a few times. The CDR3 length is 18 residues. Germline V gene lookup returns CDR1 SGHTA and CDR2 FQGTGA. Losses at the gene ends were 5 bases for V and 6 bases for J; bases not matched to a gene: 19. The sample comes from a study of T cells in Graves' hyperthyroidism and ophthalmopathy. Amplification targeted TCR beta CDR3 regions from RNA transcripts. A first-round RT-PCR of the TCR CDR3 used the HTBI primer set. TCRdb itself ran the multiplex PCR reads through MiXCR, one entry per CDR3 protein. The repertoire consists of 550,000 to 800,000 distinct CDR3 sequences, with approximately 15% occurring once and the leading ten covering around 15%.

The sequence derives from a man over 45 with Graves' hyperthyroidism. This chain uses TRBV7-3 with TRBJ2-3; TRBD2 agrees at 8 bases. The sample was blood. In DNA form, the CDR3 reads TGTGCCAGCAGCCCCCGTCCCGGGACTAGTAGACCGGGTGATACGCAGTATTTT. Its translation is CASSPRPGTSRPGDTQYF. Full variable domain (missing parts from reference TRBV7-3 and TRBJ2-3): GAGVSQTPSNKVTEKGKYVELRCDPISGHTALYWYRQSLGQGPEFLIYFQGTGAADDSGLPNDRFFAVRPEGSVSTLKIQRTERGDSAVYLCASSPRPGTSRPGDTQYFGPGTRLTVL.